Included here is one T cell receptor (beta chain) sequence, with context. This sample is part of a study of control samples from healthy donors and cancer patients. The repertoire was sequenced with immunoSEQ multiplex PCR; TCRdb's copy has only in-frame clones and lacks some. This table has about 130,000 clones, about nine tenths appearing once. What was sequenced was blood. This sequence originates from a man aged 18-30 years in good health.

CDR3 protein: CASSLGLAGGRNEQFF. In DNA, the CDR3 is TGTGCCAGCAGCTTGGGACTAGCGGGGGGGCGTAATGAGCAGTTCTTC. V usage is TRBV5-4 and J usage is TRBJ2-1, with TRBD2 matching 14 bases. Unmatched junction bases numbered 3, after V lost 0 bases and J lost 7 bases. This CDR3 is built from 16 residues. The germline V gene encodes CDR1 SGHNT and CDR2 YYREEE (reference sequence).